These T cell receptor beta chains were read from a single sample in a study of a mutant IDH1 vaccine in newly diagnosed glioma. The antigens for these receptors are not known. TCRdb's table, derived via immunoSEQ multiplex PCR, lists solely in-frame clones and lacks some. The sample has 41,000 or so clones, 80% to 90% seen once. The specimen comprised PBMCs, sampled from a glioma patient whose treatment included an IDH1 peptide vaccine. The receptor source for this set is a man aged 35 to 55 with glioma. CDR3s include the opening cysteine and the closing phenylalanine or tryptophan. Fields, in order: clone size, D gene, V gene, J gene, CDR3 DNA, CDR3 protein. A D gene is named only where the DNA matches it firmly. Clone size, where shown, is once, few, many, or a class for clones that have expanded.

-	-	TRBV2	TRBJ2-1	TGTGCCAGCAGTTACCGAAACTCCTACAATGAGCAGTTCTTC	CASSYRNSYNEQFF
-	-	TRBV7-2	TRBJ1-2	TGTGCCAGCACCTTGCGGTATGGGATCGGCTACACCTTC	CASTLRYGIGYTF
-	TRBD1	TRBV6-1	TRBJ1-3	TGTGCCAGCCGCTTACAGGGGGCTGGAAACACCATATATTTT	CASRLQGAGNTIYF
-	-	TRBV5-4	TRBJ2-4	TGTGCCATAACGGAGGCACGGGACATTCAGTACTTC	CAITEARDIQYF
-	TRBD1	TRBV28	TRBJ1-4	TGTGCCAGCAGCCCCCCTCAGGGGGCATTCGTTGAAAAACTGTTTTTT	CASSPPQGAFVEKLFF
-	-	TRBV18	TRBJ1-5	TGTGCCAGCCACGGTGACGGTCAGCCCCAGCATTTT	CASHGDGQPQHF
-	-	TRBV19	TRBJ2-2	TGTGCCAGTAGTACTGGGGGTCGGCCCACCGGGGAGCTGTTTTTT	CASSTGGRPTGELFF
-	-	TRBV6-1	TRBJ1-1	TGTGCCAGCAGAGACATTAACAAGAACACTGAAGCTTTCTTT	CASRDINKNTEAFF
-	-	TRBV9	TRBJ2-3	TGTGCCAGCAGCGTAGTGGCGGGCTTCACAGATACGCAGTATTTT	CASSVVAGFTDTQYF
-	TRBD2	TRBV11-3	TRBJ2-1	TGTGCCAGCAGCTATGCCGGGACTAACTCCTACAATGAGCAGTTCTTC	CASSYAGTNSYNEQFF
-	TRBD1	TRBV28	TRBJ1-1	TGTGCCAGCAGTTTAGCCGTCCGGACAGGGCGTTACACTGAAGCTTTCTTT	CASSLAVRTGRYTEAFF
-	-	TRBV28	TRBJ2-7	TGTGCCAGCAGTTTCCCAGGGGAAAGTTCCTACGAGCAGTACTTC	CASSFPGESSYEQYF
-	-	TRBV5-5	TRBJ2-7	TGTGCCAGCAGCCCGAACAGGGTCTCCTACGAGCAGTACTTC	CASSPNRVSYEQYF
-	TRBD2	TRBV4-2	TRBJ2-1	TGTGCCAGCAGGGTAGCGGGCGCCTACAATGAGCAGTTCTTC	CASRVAGAYNEQFF
-	-	TRBV19	TRBJ1-5	TGTGCCAGTAGCCCCGGGGGTCGCAATCAGCCCCAGCATTTT	CASSPGGRNQPQHF
-	TRBD1	TRBV5-6	TRBJ1-3	TGTGCCAGCAGCCTGCCGGGACAGAGAACTGGAAACACCATATATTTT	CASSLPGQRTGNTIYF
-	TRBD1	TRBV28	TRBJ1-4	TGTGCCAGCAGCACGACAGGGGAGGGTGAAAAACTGTTTTTT	CASSTTGEGEKLFF
-	-	TRBV4-2	TRBJ2-5	TGTGCCAGCAGCCAAGATCTCACGATCGAGACCCAGTACTTC	CASSQDLTIETQYF
-	-	TRBV4-2	TRBJ1-3	TGTGCCAGCAGCCCGACGCTGGATTCTGGAAACACCATATATTTT	CASSPTLDSGNTIYF
-	-	TRBV10-2	TRBJ1-1	TGCGCCAGCAGTGAGTGGGTTAGAACTGAAGCTTTCTTT	CASSEWVRTEAFF
-	-	TRBV4-1	TRBJ1-5	TGCGCCAGCAGCCAAAGGATGGGCGATAGCAATCAGCCCCAGCATTTT	CASSQRMGDSNQPQHF
-	TRBD1	TRBV5-5	TRBJ1-4	TGTGCCAGCAGCTTTGGACAGGGAGCAGGGGAAAAACTGTTTTTT	CASSFGQGAGEKLFF
-	TRBD1	TRBV19	TRBJ2-6	TGTGCCAGTAGTCCCCGAATGGGGACAGGGGGCGCTGGGGCCAACGTCCTGACTTTC	CASSPRMGTGGAGANVLTF
-	TRBD2	TRBV5-8	TRBJ2-1	TGTGCCAGCGCCTCACGGGGACTAGTCTACAATGAGCAGTTCTTC	CASASRGLVYNEQFF
once	-	TRBV5-6	TRBJ2-7	TGTGCCAGCAGCTTTGGAACAGGGGGGGCCGAGCAGTACTTC	CASSFGTGGAEQYF
-	-	TRBV28	TRBJ1-4	TGTGCCAGCAGACCGGAGGAATCTAATGAAAAACTGTTTTTT	CASRPEESNEKLFF
-	TRBD2	TRBV28	TRBJ2-5	TGTGCCAGCAGCTATGGGGCTAGCGGTGGGCGAGAGACCCAGTACTTC	CASSYGASGGRETQYF
-	-	TRBV15	TRBJ1-5	TGTGCCACCAGCAGAGTGGATAGCAATCAGCCCCAGCATTTT	CATSRVDSNQPQHF
-	-	TRBV27	TRBJ1-2	TGTGCCAGCAGTCCACTCCATGGGGGTAACTATGGCTACACCTTC	CASSPLHGGNYGYTF
-	-	TRBV2	TRBJ2-5	TGTGCCAGCCGCGAGGACAGCCAAGAGACCCAGTACTTC	CASREDSQETQYF
-	TRBD2	TRBV28	TRBJ2-2	TGTGCCAGCAGTTTCCGCGGGGGGGCCGTCGGGGAGCTGTTTTTT	CASSFRGGAVGELFF
-	-	TRBV5-6	TRBJ1-1	TGTGCCAGCAATTTTTACAGGTCCTCCACTGAAGCTTTCTTT	CASNFYRSSTEAFF
-	TRBD2	TRBV18	TRBJ2-1	TGTGCCAGCTCGCAAGATATAGCGGGGGCCTACCTAAAGGACTACAATGAGCAGTTCTTC	CASSQDIAGAYLKDYNEQFF
-	-	TRBV18	TRBJ1-1	TGTGCCAGCTCACCACAGGGGCGGAACACTGAAGCTTTCTTT	CASSPQGRNTEAFF
-	-	TRBV29-1	TRBJ1-2	TGCAGCGTTGATGGATTAGGGACTAACTATGGCTACACCTTC	CSVDGLGTNYGYTF
-	TRBD1	TRBV6-1	TRBJ2-5	TGTGCCGCGCGGGAGTATGGGACAGGGGAAGAGACCCAGTACTTC	CAAREYGTGEETQYF
-	-	TRBV28	TRBJ1-5	TGTGCCAGCAGTCCAGCCGGACAGATAATAGCCAATCAGCCCCAGCATTTT	CASSPAGQIIANQPQHF
-	TRBD2	TRBV6-1	TRBJ2-7	TGTGCCAGCAGTAGTAGCGGGAGTCTTATGGAGCAGTACTTC	CASSSSGSLMEQYF
-	-	TRBV7-2	TRBJ2-7	TGTGCCAGCAGCTTAGCGGGGGTTGGGACCTACGAGCAGTACTTC	CASSLAGVGTYEQYF
-	TRBD1	TRBV29-1	TRBJ2-3	TGCAGCGTAAGACAGGGAGGCACAGATACGCAGTATTTT	CSVRQGGTDTQYF
-	-	TRBV27	TRBJ2-1	TGTGCCAGCAGTTTAGACAGGCTCGACCTAGCCCGGTTCTTC	CASSLDRLDLARFF
-	-	TRBV7-6	TRBJ2-7	TGTGCCAGCAGCTTAGCGGCAGCGCTCAGCCCGTTATACGAGCAGTACTTC	CASSLAAALSPLYEQYF
-	-	TRBV5-4	TRBJ1-1	TGTGCCACCGAAAGGGAAAAAAGGCAGGGGCAAACTGAAGCTTTCTTT	CATEREKRQGQTEAFF
-	TRBD2	TRBV7-2	TRBJ2-1	TGTGCCAGCAGCACGAACCGACTAGCGGGAGCCTACAATGAGCAGTTCTTC	CASSTNRLAGAYNEQFF
once	-	TRBV6-5	TRBJ1-2	TGTGCCAGCAGTTACTTCGGTTTCGGCACCGTCTATGGCTACACCTTC	CASSYFGFGTVYGYTF
-	TRBD2	TRBV7-2	TRBJ2-5	TGTGCCAGCAGCCCATTAGCGGGATCAGGAGAGACCCAGTACTTC	CASSPLAGSGETQYF
-	-	TRBV4-1	TRBJ1-4	TGCGCCAGCAGCCAAGATCGGGCAGGGGTTAATGAAAAACTGTTTTTT	CASSQDRAGVNEKLFF
-	-	TRBV4-3	TRBJ2-3	TGCGCCAGCAGCCAAGATCATGGGCCCACAGATACGCAGTATTTT	CASSQDHGPTDTQYF
-	-	TRBV15	TRBJ2-5	TGTGCCACCAGCAGTGGTGGACTTACATCGTACCAAGAGACCCAGTACTTC	CATSSGGLTSYQETQYF
-	-	TRBV6-5	TRBJ2-5	TGTGCCACCCTATCGGGGGTTCAAGAGACCCAGTACTTC	CATLSGVQETQYF
-	TRBD2	TRBV7-9	TRBJ2-5	TGTGCCAGCAGCTTATTTGCTAGCGGGAGACAAGAGACCCAGTACTTC	CASSLFASGRQETQYF
-	TRBD1	TRBV7-2	TRBJ1-4	TGTGCCAGCAGCCGACAGGGAGAAGATGAAAAACTGTTTTTT	CASSRQGEDEKLFF
medium-sized	TRBD1	TRBV2	TRBJ1-1	TGTGCCAGCAGGCTACAGGGGGGCACTGAAGCTTTCTTT	CASRLQGGTEAFF
-	-	TRBV7-8	TRBJ2-5	TGTGCCAGCAGCTTGCTAGGCGGATCACCTACACAAGAGACCCAGTACTTC	CASSLLGGSPTQETQYF
-	-	TRBV7-8	TRBJ1-5	TGTGCCAGCAGCTCTACCAAGGACAGAACATATAGCAATCAGCCCCAGCATTTT	CASSSTKDRTYSNQPQHF